This T cell receptor (beta chain) was recorded in a study of blood T cell repertoires in COVID-19. From germline, CDR1 is MNHEY and CDR2 SVGEGT. The ends were cut back, 6 bases at V and 5 bases at J, with 13 bases in the middle. The CDR3 covers 13 residues. This clone was found a few times. TCRdb keeps only in-frame clones here, not all; method: immunoSEQ multiplex PCR. The sample shows 150,000 to 200,000 clones, 88% of them seen only once. Sequences were obtained from peripheral blood. The clonotype originates from a human donor in a cohort sampled during active COVID-19. The chain uses TRBV6-2 or TRBV6-3 and TRBJ1-2, with D perhaps matching TRBD1 (5 bases). CDR3 coding DNA: TGTGCCAGCAGCCCCTCGGGGGTTTATGGCTACACCTTC. This codes for CASSPSGVYGYTF.